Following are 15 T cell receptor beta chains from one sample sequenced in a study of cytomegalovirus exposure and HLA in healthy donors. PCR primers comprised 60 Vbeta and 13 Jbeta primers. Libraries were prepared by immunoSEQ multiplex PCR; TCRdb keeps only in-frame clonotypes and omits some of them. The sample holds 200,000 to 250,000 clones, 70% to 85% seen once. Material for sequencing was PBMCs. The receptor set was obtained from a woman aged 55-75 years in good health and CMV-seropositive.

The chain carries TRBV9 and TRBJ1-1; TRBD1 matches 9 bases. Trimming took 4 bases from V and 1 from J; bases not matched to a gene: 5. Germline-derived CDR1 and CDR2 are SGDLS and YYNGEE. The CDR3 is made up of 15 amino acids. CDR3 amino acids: CASSTLGQGNTEAFF. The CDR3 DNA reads TGTGCCAGCAGCACTTTGGGACAGGGGAACACTGAAGCTTTCTTT.

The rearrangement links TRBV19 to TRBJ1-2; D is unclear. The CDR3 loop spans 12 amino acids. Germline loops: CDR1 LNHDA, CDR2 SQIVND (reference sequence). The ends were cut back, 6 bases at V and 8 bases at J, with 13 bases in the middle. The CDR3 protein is CASRVLRGGYTF. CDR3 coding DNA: TGTGCCAGTAGGGTCCTACGAGGAGGCTACACCTTC.

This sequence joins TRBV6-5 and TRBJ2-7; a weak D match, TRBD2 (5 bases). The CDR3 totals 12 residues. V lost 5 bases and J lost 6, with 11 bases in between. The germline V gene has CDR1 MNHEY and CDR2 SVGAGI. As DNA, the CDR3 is TGTGCCAGCAGTCCCTCTCGGGGCGAGCAGTACTTC. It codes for CASSPSRGEQYF.

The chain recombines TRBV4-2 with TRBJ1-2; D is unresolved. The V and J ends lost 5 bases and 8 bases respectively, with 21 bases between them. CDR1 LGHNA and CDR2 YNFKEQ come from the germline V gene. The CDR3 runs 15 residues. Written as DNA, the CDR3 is TGTGCCAGCAGCGCGGGAGCCCGGCCGGGGTCCGGCTACACCTTC. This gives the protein CASSAGARPGSGYTF.

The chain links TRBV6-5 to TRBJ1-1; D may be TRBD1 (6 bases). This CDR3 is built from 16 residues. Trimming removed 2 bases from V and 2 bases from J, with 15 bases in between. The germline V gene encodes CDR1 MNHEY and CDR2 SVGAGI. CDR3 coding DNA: TGTGCCAGCAGTTACGGGGGAGGGGGGGACAACACTGAAGCTTTCTTT. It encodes CASSYGGGGDNTEAFF.

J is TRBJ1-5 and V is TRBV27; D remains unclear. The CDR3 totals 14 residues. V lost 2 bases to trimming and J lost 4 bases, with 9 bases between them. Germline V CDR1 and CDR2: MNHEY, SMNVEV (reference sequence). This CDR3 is CASSLEGRNQPQHF. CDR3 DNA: TGTGCCAGCAGTTTAGAGGGTCGTAATCAGCCCCAGCATTTT.

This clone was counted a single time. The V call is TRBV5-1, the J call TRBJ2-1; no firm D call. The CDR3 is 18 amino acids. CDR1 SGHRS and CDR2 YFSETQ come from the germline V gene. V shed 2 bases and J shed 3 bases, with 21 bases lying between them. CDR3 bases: TGCGCCAGCAGCTTCCCCCCCCCGGGTACCCCTGACTACAATGAGCAGTTCTTC. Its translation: CASSFPPPGTPDYNEQFF.

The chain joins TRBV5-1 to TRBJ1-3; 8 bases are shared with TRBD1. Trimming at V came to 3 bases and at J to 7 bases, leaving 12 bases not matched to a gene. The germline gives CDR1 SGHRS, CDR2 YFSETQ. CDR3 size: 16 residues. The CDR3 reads CASSSIPTGDGNTIYF. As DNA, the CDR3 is TGCGCCAGCAGCTCTATTCCGACAGGGGATGGCAACACCATATATTTT.

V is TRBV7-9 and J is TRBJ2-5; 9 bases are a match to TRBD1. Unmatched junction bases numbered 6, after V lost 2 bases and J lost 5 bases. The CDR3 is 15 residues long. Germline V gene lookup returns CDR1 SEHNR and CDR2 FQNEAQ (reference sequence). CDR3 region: CASSLQGQGGETQYF. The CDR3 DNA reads TGTGCCAGCAGCTTACAGGGACAGGGAGGGGAGACCCAGTACTTC.

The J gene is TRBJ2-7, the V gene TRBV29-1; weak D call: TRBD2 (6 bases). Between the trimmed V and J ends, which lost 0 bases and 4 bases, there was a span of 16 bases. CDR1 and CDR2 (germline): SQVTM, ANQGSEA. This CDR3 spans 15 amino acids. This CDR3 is CSVEEGGPAGYEQYF. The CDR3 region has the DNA TGCAGCGTTGAAGAGGGGGGACCAGCCGGTTACGAGCAGTACTTC.

The CDR3 region has the DNA TGTGCCAGCAGCACTCGGGACAGGGGTCTAAGGGAGCAGTACTTC. Its translation is CASSTRDRGLREQYF. This chain links TRBV5-4 with TRBJ2-7, with 10 bases fitting TRBD1. The CDR3 is made up of 15 amino acids. The V gene end was trimmed by 4 bases and the J gene end by 7 bases; junction bases not matched to a gene: 11. The germline V gene has CDR1 SGHNT and CDR2 YYREEE (reference sequence).

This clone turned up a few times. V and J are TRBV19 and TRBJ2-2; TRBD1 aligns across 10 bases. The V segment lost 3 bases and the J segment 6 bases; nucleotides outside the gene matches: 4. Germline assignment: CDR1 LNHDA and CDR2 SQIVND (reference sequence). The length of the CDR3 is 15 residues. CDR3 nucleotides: TGTGCCAGTAGTATGGACAGGGGGATCCCCGGGGAGCTGTTTTTT. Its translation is CASSMDRGIPGELFF.

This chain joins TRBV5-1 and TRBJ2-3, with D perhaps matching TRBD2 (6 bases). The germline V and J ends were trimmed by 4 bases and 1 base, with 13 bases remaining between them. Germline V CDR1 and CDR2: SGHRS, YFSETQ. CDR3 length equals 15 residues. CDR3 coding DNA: TGCGCCAGCAGCCCCGGGACTGCGGGCACAGATACGCAGTATTTT. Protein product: CASSPGTAGTDTQYF.

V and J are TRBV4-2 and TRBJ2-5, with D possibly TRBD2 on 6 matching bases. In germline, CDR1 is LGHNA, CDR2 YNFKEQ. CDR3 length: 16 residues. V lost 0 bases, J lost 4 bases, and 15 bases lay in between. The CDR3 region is CASSQEGFGGGETQYF. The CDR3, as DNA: TGTGCCAGCAGCCAAGAAGGGTTCGGGGGAGGAGAGACCCAGTACTTC.

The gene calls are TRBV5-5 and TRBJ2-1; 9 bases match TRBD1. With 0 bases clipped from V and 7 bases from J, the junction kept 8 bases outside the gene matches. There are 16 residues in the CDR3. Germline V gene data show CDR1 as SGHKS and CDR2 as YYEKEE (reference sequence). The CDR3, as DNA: TGTGCCAGCAGCTTGGCCGGGACAGGGTATTTTAATGAGCAGTTCTTC. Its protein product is CASSLAGTGYFNEQFF.